A selection of T cell receptor beta chains follows, all from one sample in a study of vaccination effects on CD4 cells after COVID-19. Data came from immunoSEQ multiplex PCR; TCRdb stores just in-frame clones and leaves some out. The profile shows fewer than 75,000 clones, nearly 80% of them singletons. The antigens these receptors bind are not known. Sequenced here: CD4+ T cells from PBMCs cultured without peptide, sampled after COVID-19 vaccination. These receptors were collected from a human donor who received a COVID-19 vaccine. Both conserved end residues are part of each CDR3. A D gene is named only where the DNA matches it firmly. A row's size may be missing; if present it is once, few, many or a size class.

>.|TRBJ1-2|TRBD1|TRBV27
TGTGCCAGCAGTTACAGGGGAGGTGGTGGCTACACCTTC
CASSYRGGGGYTF
>.|TRBJ1-3|TRBD1|TRBV19
TGTGCCAGTAGGAAAGACAGGGCTTCTGGAAACACCATATATTTT
CASRKDRASGNTIYF
>.|TRBJ1-1|.|TRBV6-2/TRBV6-3
TGTGCCAGCAGTTACCCGGCAGGCAGCAACACTGAAGCTTTCTTT
CASSYPAGSNTEAFF
>.|TRBJ2-1|.|TRBV6-5
TGCACTACCGGGACATTCTCCAATGAGCAGTTCTTC
CTTGTFSNEQFF
>.|TRBJ1-6|TRBD1|TRBV7-2
TGTGCCAGCAGCCCCCGACAGGGACCCACCCTCCACTTT
CASSPRQGPTLHF
>.|TRBJ1-2|.|TRBV19
TGTGCCAGTAGTCGGGCTAACTATGGCTACACCTTC
CASSRANYGYTF
>.|TRBJ1-6|.|TRBV30
TGTGCCTGGAGTCATAACAGTCGGAATTCACCCCTCCACTTT
CAWSHNSRNSPLHF
>.|TRBJ1-3|.|TRBV20-1
TGCAGTGCTAGTGGGACCCCGACCAACACCATATATTTT
CSASGTPTNTIYF
>.|TRBJ1-1|TRBD1|TRBV30
TGTGCCTGGGAGAGAGACAGGGCTACTGAAGCTTTCTTT
CAWERDRATEAFF
>.|TRBJ2-3|.|TRBV5-1
TGCGCCAGCAGCTTGAATTGGGATACGCAGTATTTT
CASSLNWDTQYF
>.|TRBJ2-7|.|TRBV18
TGTGCCAGCTCACCAGAGACTTTAAGCTCCTACGAGCAGTACTTC
CASSPETLSSYEQYF
>few|TRBJ2-2|.|TRBV6-5
TGTGCCAGCAGCCCCACACTAGCCAACACCGGGGAGCTGTTTTTT
CASSPTLANTGELFF
>.|TRBJ2-2|.|TRBV4-2
TGTGCCAGCAGCCAAGGCCCAGGCTTGGCGGAGAACACCGGGGAGCTGTTTTTT
CASSQGPGLAENTGELFF
>.|TRBJ1-2|.|TRBV19
TGTGCCAGTAGCCCGACGTGGAGGGGAACTAACTATGGCTACACCTTC
CASSPTWRGTNYGYTF
>.|TRBJ1-6|TRBD1|TRBV9
TGTGCCAGCAGCGTAGGGACAGGGGGGGATTCACCCCTCCACTTT
CASSVGTGGDSPLHF
>.|TRBJ2-7|TRBD2|TRBV15
TGTGCCACCAGCAGAGATCTCCTAGCGGGGAGCTACGAGCAGTACTTC
CATSRDLLAGSYEQYF
>.|TRBJ1-5|.|TRBV6-5
TGTGCCAGCGCGGGGCAGCGCAATCAGCCCCAGCATTTT
CASAGQRNQPQHF
>.|TRBJ1-2|.|TRBV28
TGTGCCAGCAGTCGAGGGACCACTTACGCTGGCTACACCTTC
CASSRGTTYAGYTF
>.|TRBJ2-5|TRBD2|TRBV3-1/TRBV3-2
TGTGCCAGCAGCCAAGTGAGGGGCGGGAGATTGGGAGAGACCCAGTACTTC
CASSQVRGGRLGETQYF
>once|TRBJ1-4|.|TRBV6-5
TGTGCCAGCAGTTACTTTGGGGGCGAAAAACTGTTTTTT
CASSYFGGEKLFF
>once|TRBJ2-7|TRBD1|TRBV6-5
TGTGCCGTAACGGACAGGCCGTCCCACGAGCAGTACTTC
CAVTDRPSHEQYF
>.|TRBJ2-1|.|TRBV5-1
TGCGCCAGCAGCTTGGGACAGCCCTGGGACGATGAGCAGTTCTTC
CASSLGQPWDDEQFF
>.|TRBJ2-5|TRBD1|TRBV7-2
TGTGCCAGCAGCCCGCGCGGGGGACAGGGGGCAGGTGAGACCCAGTACTTC
CASSPRGGQGAGETQYF
>.|TRBJ1-2|.|TRBV10-3
TGTGCCTCCAGGTTCGATTATGGCTACACCTTC
CASRFDYGYTF
>.|TRBJ2-2|TRBD2|TRBV19
TGTGCCAGTAGTTGGACTAGCAGGGTCGGGGAGCTGTTTTTT
CASSWTSRVGELFF
>.|TRBJ1-2|.|TRBV9
TGTGCCAGCAGCCTGGGCAGTTTCTATGGCTACACCTTC
CASSLGSFYGYTF
>.|TRBJ1-1|.|TRBV6-6
TGTGCCAGCAGACGACAGAACACTGAAGCTTTCTTT
CASRRQNTEAFF
>.|TRBJ2-3|.|TRBV4-3
TGCGCCAGCAGCCAAGGCGCCGGGACCCGAGGGGGGCGGTCAGATACGCAGTATTTT
CASSQGAGTRGGRSDTQYF
>.|TRBJ2-1|.|TRBV7-2
TGTGCCAGCAGCTTAGAGGGTAAGCGGAACAATGAGCAGTTCTTC
CASSLEGKRNNEQFF
>few|TRBJ1-2|.|TRBV5-4
TGTGCCAGCAGCGCCCGAAGTGGGGAGTATGGCTACACCTTC
CASSARSGEYGYTF